The clone carrying this T cell receptor beta chain showed up many times. Its cognate antigen is unknown. RNA transcripts served as the template for amplifying TCR beta CDR3 regions. RT-PCR in the first round (using the HTBI primer set) targeted the TCR CDR3. TCRdb used MiXCR to reprocess the multiplex PCR reads, holding one entry per CDR3 protein. This sample yields roughly 400,000 distinct CDR3 sequences, of which around an eighth are seen a single time; 25% to 30% belongs to the top ten. This record belongs to a study of T cells in Graves' hyperthyroidism and ophthalmopathy. General observations from the study: Blood samples included most of the expanded thyroid clonotypes exceeding 0.001.

The trim removed 5 bases at V and 6 bases at J, leaving 11 bases unmatched. CDR3 size: 17 residues. In germline, CDR1 is SEHNR, CDR2 FQNEAQ (reference sequence). The chain links TRBV7-9 to TRBJ2-1, with TRBD1 identical over 12 bases. What was sequenced was blood. This TCR derives from a man aged 45-65 years with Graves' ophthalmopathy. The CDR3 loop reads CASSVTPGQGAINEQFF. The CDR3 DNA reads as TGTGCCAGCAGCGTCACTCCGGGACAGGGGGCGATCAATGAGCAGTTCTTC.